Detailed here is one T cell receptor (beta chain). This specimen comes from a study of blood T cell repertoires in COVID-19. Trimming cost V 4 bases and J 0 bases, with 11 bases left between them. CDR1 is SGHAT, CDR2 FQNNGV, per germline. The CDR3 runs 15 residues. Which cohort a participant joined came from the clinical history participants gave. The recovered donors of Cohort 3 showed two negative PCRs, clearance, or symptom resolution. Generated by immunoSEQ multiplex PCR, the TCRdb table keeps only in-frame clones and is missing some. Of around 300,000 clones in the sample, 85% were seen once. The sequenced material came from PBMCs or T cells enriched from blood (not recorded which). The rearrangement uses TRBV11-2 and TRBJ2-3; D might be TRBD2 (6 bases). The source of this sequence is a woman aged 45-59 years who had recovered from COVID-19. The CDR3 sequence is CASSSAGRSTDTQYF. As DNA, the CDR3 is TGTGCCAGCAGCTCCGCGGGGAGGAGCACAGATACGCAGTATTTT.